The source of this TCR beta chain is a study of T-cell memory formation after mild COVID-19. Overall study: The study found TCR clusters largely donor specific.

Study conclusions and caveats: Chiefly within CM and EM were the contracting CD4+ clones; CD8+ ones were within EMRA.

The TCR alpha and TCR beta cDNA libraries, bearing sample barcodes and UMIs, were generated by 5'RACE using constant-segment primers. TCRdb itself ran the 5' RACE reads through MiXCR, one entry per CDR3 protein. Of nearly 110,000 distinct CDR3 sequences detected, roughly 12% appear once; the ten largest clones hold approximately 30%. V lost 0 bases and J lost 2, with 12 bases in between. Germline V lookup: CDR1 SGHRS, CDR2 YFSETQ. The CDR3 is 16 residues long. Turning to this clonotype: Its antigen is unknown.

The rearrangement uses TRBV5-1 and TRBJ2-1; no firm D call. This TCR derives from an adult woman who had mild COVID-19 (a few samples of this study predate the infection). Cell type and time point are not known. The sequencing sample was made of PBMCs or a T cell subset sorted from them (not recorded which). Here the CDR3 DNA reads TGCGCCAGCAGCTTGGATTGGGTTTCTCCCTACAATGAGCAGTTCTTC. Its translation is CASSLDWVSPYNEQFF.